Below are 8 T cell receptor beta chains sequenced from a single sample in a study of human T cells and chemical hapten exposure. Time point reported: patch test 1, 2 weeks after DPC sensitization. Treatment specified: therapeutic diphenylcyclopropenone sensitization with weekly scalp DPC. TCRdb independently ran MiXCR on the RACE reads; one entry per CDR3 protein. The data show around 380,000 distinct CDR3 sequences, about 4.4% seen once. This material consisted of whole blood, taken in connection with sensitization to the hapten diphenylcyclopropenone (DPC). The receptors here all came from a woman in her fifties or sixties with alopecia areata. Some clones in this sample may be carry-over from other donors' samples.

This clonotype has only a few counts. The CDR3 region is CSAQPGAGDTDTQYF. DNA of the CDR3: TGCAGTGCCCAGCCGGGGGCGGGAGACACAGATACGCAGTATTTT. This chain uses TRBV20-1 with TRBJ2-3; D is perhaps TRBD2 (7 bases). The CDR3 consists of 15 residues. V lost 6 bases and J 2 bases, leaving 18 bases between the germline ends. Germline lookup yields CDR1 DFQATT and CDR2 SNEGSKA (reference sequence).

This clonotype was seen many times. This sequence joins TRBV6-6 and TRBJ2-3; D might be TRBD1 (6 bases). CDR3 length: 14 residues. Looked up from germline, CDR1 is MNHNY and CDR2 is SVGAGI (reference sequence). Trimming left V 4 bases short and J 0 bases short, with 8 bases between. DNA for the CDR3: TGTGCCAGCAGTTGGGACATTAGCACAGATACGCAGTATTTT. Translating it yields CASSWDISTDTQYF.

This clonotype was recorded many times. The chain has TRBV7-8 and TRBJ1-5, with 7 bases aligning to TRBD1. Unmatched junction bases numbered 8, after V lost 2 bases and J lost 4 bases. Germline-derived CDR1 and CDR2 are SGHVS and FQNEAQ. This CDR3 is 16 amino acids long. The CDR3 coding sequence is TGTGCCAGCAGCTTAAACCGGGACAGTAAGAATCAGCCCCAGCATTTT. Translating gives CASSLNRDSKNQPQHF. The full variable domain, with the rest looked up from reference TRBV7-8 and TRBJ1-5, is GAGVSQSPRYKVAKRGQDVALRCDPISGHVSLFWYQQALGQGPEFLTYFQNEAQLDKSGLPSDRFFAERPEGSVSTLKIQRTQQEDSAVYLCASSLNRDSKNQPQHFGDGTRLSIL.

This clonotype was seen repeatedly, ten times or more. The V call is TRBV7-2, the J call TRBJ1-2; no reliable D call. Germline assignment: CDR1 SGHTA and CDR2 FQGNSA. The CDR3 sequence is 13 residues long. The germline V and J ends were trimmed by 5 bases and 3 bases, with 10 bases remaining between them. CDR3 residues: CASSTPVDYGYTF. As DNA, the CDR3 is TGTGCCAGCAGCACACCAGTCGACTATGGCTACACCTTC. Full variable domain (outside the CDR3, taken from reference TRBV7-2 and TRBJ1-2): GAGVSQSPSNKVTEKGKDVELRCDPISGHTALYWYRQSLGQGLEFLIYFQGNSAPDKSGLPSDRFSAERTGGSVSTLTIQRTQQEDSAVYLCASSTPVDYGYTFGSGTRLTVV.

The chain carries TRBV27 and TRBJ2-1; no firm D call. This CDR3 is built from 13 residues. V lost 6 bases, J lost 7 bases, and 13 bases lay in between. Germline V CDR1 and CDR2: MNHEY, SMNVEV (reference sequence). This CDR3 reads CASSPGPWNEQFF. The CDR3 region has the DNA TGTGCCAGCAGCCCTGGACCCTGGAATGAGCAGTTCTTC.

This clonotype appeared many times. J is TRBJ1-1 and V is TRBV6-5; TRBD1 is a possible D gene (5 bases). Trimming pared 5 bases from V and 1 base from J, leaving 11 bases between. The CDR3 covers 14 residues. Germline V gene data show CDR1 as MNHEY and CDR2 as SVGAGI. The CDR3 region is CASSRGDRNTEAFF. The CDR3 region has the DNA TGTGCCAGCAGTAGGGGCGACAGGAACACTGAAGCTTTCTTT.

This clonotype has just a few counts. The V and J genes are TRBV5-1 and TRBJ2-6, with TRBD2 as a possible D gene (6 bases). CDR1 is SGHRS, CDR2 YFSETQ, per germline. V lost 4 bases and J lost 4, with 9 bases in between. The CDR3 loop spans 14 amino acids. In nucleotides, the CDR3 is TGCGCCAGCAGCGGGGAGGCGGGGGCCAACGTCCTGACTTTC. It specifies CASSGEAGANVLTF.

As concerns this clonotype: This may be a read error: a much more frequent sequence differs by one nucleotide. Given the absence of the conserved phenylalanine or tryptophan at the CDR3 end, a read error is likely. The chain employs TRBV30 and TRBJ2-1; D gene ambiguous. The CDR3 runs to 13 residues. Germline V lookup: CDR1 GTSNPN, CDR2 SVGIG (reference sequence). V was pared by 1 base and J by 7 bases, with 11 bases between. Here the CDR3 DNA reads TGTGCCTGGAGTGCTCGACGGCGGAATGAGCAGTTCCTC. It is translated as CAWSARRRNEQFL.